Sequencing of this T cell receptor beta chain was carried out in a study of blood T cell repertoires in COVID-19. Study details: Donors in the United States, Italy and Spain gave samples during acute or convalescent COVID-19. Nucleic acid was either cDNA or gDNA, and it came from T cells, B-cell-depleted T cells, or PBMCs.

This clone was observed a single time. Germline lookup yields CDR1 MNHEY and CDR2 SVGAGI. The CDR3 totals 15 residues. Unmatched junction bases numbered 5, after V lost 0 bases and J lost 3 bases. The study recruited people aged 18 to 89 years across about 25 US areas. All exposed participants met a person with COVID-19 within 2 weeks before entering the study. Method: immunoSEQ multiplex PCR; TCRdb's copy keeps in-frame clones and lacks some. Of 400,000 to 500,000 clones listed, roughly 90% are singletons. The chain carries TRBV6-5 and TRBJ2-7; TRBD1 agrees at 7 bases. The origin of this receptor is a woman aged 18-30 years who had been exposed to COVID-19. The sequenced material came from PBMCs or T cells enriched from blood (not recorded which). CDR3 coding DNA: TGTGCCAGCAGTTACTCCACCGGGACAGTCTACGAGCAGTACTTC. Translation gives CASSYSTGTVYEQYF.